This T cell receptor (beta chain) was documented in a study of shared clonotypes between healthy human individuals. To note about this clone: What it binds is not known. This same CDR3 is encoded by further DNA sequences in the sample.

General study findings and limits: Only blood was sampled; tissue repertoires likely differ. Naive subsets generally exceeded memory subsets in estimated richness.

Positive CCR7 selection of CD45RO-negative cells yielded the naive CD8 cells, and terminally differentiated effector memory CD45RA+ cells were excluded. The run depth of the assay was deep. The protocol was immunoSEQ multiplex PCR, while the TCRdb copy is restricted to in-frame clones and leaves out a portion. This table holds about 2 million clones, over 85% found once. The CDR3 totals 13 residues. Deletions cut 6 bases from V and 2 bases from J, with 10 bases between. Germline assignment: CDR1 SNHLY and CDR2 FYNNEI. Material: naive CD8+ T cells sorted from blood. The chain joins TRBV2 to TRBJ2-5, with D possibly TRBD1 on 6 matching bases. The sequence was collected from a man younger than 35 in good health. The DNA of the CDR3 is TGTGCCAGCAGCGTACAGGGACAAGAGACCCAGTACTTC. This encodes CASSVQGQETQYF.